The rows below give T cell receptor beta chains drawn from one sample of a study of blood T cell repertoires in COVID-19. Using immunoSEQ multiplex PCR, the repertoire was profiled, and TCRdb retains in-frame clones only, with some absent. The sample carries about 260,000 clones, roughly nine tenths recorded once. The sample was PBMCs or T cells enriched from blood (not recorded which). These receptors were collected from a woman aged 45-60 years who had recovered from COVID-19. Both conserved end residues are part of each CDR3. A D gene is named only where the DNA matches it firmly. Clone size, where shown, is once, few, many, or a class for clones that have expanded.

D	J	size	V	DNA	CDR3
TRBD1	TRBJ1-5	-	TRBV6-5	TGTGCCAGCAGCCGGGACAGAAGCAGCAATCAGCCCCAGCATTTT	CASSRDRSSNQPQHF
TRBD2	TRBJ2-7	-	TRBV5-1	TGCGCCAGCAGCCCCCCTGCGGGAGTAAACGAGCAGTACTTC	CASSPPAGVNEQYF
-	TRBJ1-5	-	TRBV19	TGTGCCACCGAGGAGACAGTCGTTGGTCAGCCCCAGCATTTT	CATEETVVGQPQHF
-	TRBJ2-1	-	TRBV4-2	TGTGCCAGCAGCCAAGAAAGGAGGGATGAGCAGTTCTTC	CASSQERRDEQFF
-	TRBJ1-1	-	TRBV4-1	TGCGCCAGCAGCCTACACAGGGAGAACACTGAAGCTTTCTTT	CASSLHRENTEAFF
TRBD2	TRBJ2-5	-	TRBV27	TGTGCCAGCAGTCAGACTAGCTTGAGAGAGACCCAGTACTTC	CASSQTSLRETQYF
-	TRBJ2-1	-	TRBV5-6	TGTGCCAGCAGCTTGCTGAGCGTCAATGAGCAGTTCTTC	CASSLLSVNEQFF
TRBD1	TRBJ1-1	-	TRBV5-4	TGTGCCAGCAGGTGGAAGGGGGCGAACACTGAAGCTTTCTTT	CASRWKGANTEAFF
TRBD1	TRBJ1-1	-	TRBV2	TGTGCCAGCCTGGGACAGACGGGAATCACTGAAGCTTTCTTT	CASLGQTGITEAFF
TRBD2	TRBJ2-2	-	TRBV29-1	TGCAGCGTTGAAGCAACTAGCGGGAGGGTTAGGGGGGAGCTGTTTTTT	CSVEATSGRVRGELFF
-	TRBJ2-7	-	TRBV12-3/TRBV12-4	TGTGCCAGCAGTTTGAGTAACTCCTACGAGCAGTACTTC	CASSLSNSYEQYF
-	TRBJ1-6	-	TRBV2	TGTGCCAGCAGTGAGAGGCGGGGCCCCCTCCACTTT	CASSERRGPLHF
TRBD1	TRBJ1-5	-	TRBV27	TGTGCCAGCAGCCGCGAAGGACAGGGGCTATTAACAGTTCAGCCCCAGCATTTT	CASSREGQGLLTVQPQHF
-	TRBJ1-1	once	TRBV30	TGTGCCTGGAGTGTACCGACAGCACCGAACACTGAAGCTTTCTTT	CAWSVPTAPNTEAFF
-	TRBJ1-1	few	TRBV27	TGTGCCAGCAGGGGAGGGAGACCCCTGAACACTGAAGCTTTCTTT	CASRGGRPLNTEAFF
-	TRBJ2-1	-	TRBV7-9	TGTGCCAGCAGCTTGGACTTAAGCTCCTACAATGAGCAGTTCTTC	CASSLDLSSYNEQFF
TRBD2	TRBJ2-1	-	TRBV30	TGTGCCTGGACTCCGAGCGGGAAATTCCATGAGCAGTTCTTC	CAWTPSGKFHEQFF
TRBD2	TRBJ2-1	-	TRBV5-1	TGCGCCAGCAGCGGAACCAGCGGGAGCTCCTACAATGAGCAGTTCTTC	CASSGTSGSSYNEQFF
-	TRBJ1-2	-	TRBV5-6	TGTGCCAGCAGCATGGACGGCTATGGCTACACCTTC	CASSMDGYGYTF
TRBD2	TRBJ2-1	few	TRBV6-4	TGTGCCAGCAGTGATACTAGCGGGATGAACAATGAGCAGTTCTTC	CASSDTSGMNNEQFF
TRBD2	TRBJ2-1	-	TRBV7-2	TGTGCCAGCAGCTTAGAGCGGGAGAATGTCGATGAGCAGTTCTTC	CASSLERENVDEQFF
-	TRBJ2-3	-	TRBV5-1	TGCGCCAGCAGCTTGGGGGGACTCAACACAGATACGCAGTATTTT	CASSLGGLNTDTQYF
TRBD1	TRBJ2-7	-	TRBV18	TGTGCCAGCTCACCACTAAGACTCGGGACAGGGTATCAGGAGCAGTACTTC	CASSPLRLGTGYQEQYF
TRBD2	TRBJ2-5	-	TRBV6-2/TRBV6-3	TGTGCCAGCAGTTTCGTAGCGGGGAAAGAGACCCAGTACTTC	CASSFVAGKETQYF
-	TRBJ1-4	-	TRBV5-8	TGTGCCAGCAGCTTGCTCTCGAGCCCTGAAAAACTGTTTTTT	CASSLLSSPEKLFF
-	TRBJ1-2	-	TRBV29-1	TGCAGCGTTGAGGGGGCAGCGGATAACTATGGCTACACCTTC	CSVEGAADNYGYTF
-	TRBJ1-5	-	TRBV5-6	TGTGCCAGCAGCTTGGCAGGGGCGCCGGCTAATCAGCCCCAGCATTTT	CASSLAGAPANQPQHF
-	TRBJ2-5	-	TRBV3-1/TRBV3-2	TGTGCCAGCAGCAGCCTAGCGCAAGTGACCCAGTACTTC	CASSSLAQVTQYF
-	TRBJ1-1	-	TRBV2	TGTGCCAGCAGTGATCAGGGTATCTCGAACACTGAAGCTTTCTTT	CASSDQGISNTEAFF
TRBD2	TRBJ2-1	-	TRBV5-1	TGCGCCAGCAGCTTGGCCTCGGCTAGCGGGAAGCAGTTCTTC	CASSLASASGKQFF
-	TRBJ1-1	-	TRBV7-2	TGTGCCAGCAGCTTCCACCGGGTCGGGACACCCGCCTGGAACACTGAAGCTTTCTTT	CASSFHRVGTPAWNTEAFF
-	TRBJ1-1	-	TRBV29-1	TGCAGCGTTCTTCCCCGGGACACGGAAACTGAAGCTTTCTTT	CSVLPRDTETEAFF
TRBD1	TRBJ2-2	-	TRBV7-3	TGTGCCAGCAGCACCGGGACAGGGGGCCTCGGGGAGCTGTTTTTT	CASSTGTGGLGELFF
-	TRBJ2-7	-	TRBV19	TGTGCCAGTAGTGATTTGGGCACCTACGAGCAGTACTTC	CASSDLGTYEQYF
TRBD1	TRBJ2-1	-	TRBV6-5	TGTGCCAGCAGTTACTCAGAGGGGGCTAGGGATGAGCAGTTCTTC	CASSYSEGARDEQFF
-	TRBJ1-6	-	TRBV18	TGTGCCAGCTCACCGCAGGCTATGGGTTCACCCCTCCACTTT	CASSPQAMGSPLHF
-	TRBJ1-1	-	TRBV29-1	TGCAGCGGGCGGGTCGGGGACACTGAAGCTTTCTTT	CSGRVGDTEAFF
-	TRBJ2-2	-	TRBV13	TGTGCCAGCAGCTTAGGCTTCGAGAGCACCGGGGAGCTGTTTTTT	CASSLGFESTGELFF
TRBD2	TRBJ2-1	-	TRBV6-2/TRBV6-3	TGTGCCAGCAGTTCCCGCCGACTAGCGGGAGGGGTGTACAATGAGCAGTTCTTC	CASSSRRLAGGVYNEQFF
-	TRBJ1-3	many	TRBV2	TGTGCCAGCAGTCGAATGGCAGGGCCTGGAAACACCATATATTTT	CASSRMAGPGNTIYF
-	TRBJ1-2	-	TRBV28	TGTGCCACCAGCCGGGGGGACTATGGCTACACCTTC	CATSRGDYGYTF
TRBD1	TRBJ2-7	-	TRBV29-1	TGCAGCGTTGAGCAGGGGGACAGGGGGATCGAGCAGTACTTC	CSVEQGDRGIEQYF
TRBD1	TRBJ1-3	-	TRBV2	TGTGCCAGCATCCGAGGCAGGGGGCAAGGAAACACCATATATTTT	CASIRGRGQGNTIYF
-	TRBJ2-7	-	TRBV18	TGTGCCAGCTCACCAGTGGACAGCTCCTACGAGCAGTACTTC	CASSPVDSSYEQYF
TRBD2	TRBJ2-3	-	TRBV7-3	TGTGCCAGCAGCCGGCTAGCGGGATCAGATACGCAGTATTTT	CASSRLAGSDTQYF
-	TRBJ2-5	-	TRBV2	TGTGCCAGCGTATCGGTTCGGTCAGGTCGCCCTGATCTGGAGACCCAGTACTTC	CASVSVRSGRPDLETQYF